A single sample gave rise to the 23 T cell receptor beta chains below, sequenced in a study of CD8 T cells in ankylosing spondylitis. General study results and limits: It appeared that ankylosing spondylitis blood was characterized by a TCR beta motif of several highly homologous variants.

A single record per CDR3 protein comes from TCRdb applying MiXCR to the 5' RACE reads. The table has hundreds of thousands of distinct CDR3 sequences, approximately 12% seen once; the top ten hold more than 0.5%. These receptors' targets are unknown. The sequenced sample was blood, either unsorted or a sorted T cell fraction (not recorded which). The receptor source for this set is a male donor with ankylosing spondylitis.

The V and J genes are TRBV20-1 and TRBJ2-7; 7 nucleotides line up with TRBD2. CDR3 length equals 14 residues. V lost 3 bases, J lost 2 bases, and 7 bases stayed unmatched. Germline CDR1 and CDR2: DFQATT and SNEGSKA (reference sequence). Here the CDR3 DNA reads TGCAGTGCTAGTAGGGACTATCCGACCTACGAGCAGTACTTC. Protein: CSASRDYPTYEQYF.

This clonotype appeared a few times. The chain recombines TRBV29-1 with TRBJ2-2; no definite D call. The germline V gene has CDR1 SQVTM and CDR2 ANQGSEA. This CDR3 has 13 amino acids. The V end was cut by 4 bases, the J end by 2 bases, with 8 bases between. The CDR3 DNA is TGCAGCGTTGCCTTTATAAACACCGGGGAGCTGTTTTTT. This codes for CSVAFINTGELFF.

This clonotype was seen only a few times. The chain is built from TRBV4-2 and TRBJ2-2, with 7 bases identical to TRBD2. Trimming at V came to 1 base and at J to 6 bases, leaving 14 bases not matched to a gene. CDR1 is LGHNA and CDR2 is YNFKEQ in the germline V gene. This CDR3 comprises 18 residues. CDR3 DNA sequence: TGTGCCAGCAGCCAAGTATGGGCGGGAGAGGTTGTATCCGGGGAGCTGTTTTTT. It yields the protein CASSQVWAGEVVSGELFF.

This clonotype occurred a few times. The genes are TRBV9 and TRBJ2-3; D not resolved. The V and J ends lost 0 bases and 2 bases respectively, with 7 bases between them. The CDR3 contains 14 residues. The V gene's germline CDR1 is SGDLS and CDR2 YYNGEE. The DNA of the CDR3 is TGTGCCAGCAGCGTAGCCCCGGACACAGATACGCAGTATTTT. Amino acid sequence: CASSVAPDTDTQYF.

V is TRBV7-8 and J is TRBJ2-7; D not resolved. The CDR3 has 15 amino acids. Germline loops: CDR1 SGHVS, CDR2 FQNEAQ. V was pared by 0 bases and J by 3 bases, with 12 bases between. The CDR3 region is CASSLAWTSRYEQYF. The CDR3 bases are TGTGCCAGCAGCTTAGCTTGGACGTCGCGCTACGAGCAGTACTTC.

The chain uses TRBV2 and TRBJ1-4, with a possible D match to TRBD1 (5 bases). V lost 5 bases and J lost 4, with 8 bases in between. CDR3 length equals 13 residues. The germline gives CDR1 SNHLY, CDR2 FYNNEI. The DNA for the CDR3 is TGTGCCAGCAGTATCGACAGTAATGAAAAACTGTTTTTT. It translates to CASSIDSNEKLFF.

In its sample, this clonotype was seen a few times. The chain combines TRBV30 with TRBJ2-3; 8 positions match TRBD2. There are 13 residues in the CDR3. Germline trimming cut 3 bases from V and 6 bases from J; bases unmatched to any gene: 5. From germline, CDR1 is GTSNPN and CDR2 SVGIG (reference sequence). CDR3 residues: CAWSGLAGDTQYF. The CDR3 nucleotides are TGTGCCTGGAGCGGACTAGCAGGGGATACGCAGTATTTT.

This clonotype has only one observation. The CDR3 DNA sequence: TGTGCCAGCAGCCAGTTGGGGGGGCCGCAGTATTTT. It codes for CASSQLGGPQYF. The chain employs TRBV11-1 and TRBJ2-3; the D gene is possibly TRBD2 (7 bases). The germline gives CDR1 SGHAT, CDR2 FQDESV (reference sequence). V was cut by 5 bases and J by 10 bases, with 13 bases left in between. There are 12 residues in the CDR3. The full variable domain, its missing parts supplied by reference TRBV11-1 and TRBJ2-3, is EAEVAQSPRYKITEKSQAVAFWCDPISGHATLYWYRQILGQGPELLVQFQDESVVDDSQLPKDRFSAERLKGVDSTLKIQPAELGDSAMYLCASSQLGGPQYFGPGTRLTVL.

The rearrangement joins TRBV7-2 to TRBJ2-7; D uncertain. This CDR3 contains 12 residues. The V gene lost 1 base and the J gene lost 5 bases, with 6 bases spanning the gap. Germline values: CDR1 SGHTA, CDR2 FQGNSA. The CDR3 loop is CASSLGMDEQYF. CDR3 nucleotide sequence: TGTGCCAGCAGCTTAGGTATGGACGAGCAGTACTTC.

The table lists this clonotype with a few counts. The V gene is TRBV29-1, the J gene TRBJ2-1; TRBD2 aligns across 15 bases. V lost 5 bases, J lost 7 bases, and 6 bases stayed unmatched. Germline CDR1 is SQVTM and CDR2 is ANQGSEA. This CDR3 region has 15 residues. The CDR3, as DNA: TGCAGCGTTCGTCGGACTAGCGGGGGGGCGAATGAGCAGTTCTTC. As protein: CSVRRTSGGANEQFF.

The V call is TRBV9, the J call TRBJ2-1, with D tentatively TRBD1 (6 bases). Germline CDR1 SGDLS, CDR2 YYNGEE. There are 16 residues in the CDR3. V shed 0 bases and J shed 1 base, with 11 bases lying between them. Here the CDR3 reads CASSVVQGLSYNEQFF. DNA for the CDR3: TGTGCCAGCAGCGTAGTCCAGGGGCTGTCCTACAATGAGCAGTTCTTC.

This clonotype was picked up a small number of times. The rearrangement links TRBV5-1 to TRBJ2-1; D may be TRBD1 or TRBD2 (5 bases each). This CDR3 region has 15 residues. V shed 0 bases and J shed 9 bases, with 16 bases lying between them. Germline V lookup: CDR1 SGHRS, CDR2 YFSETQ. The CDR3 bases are TGCGCCAGCAGCTTGGACCCCTTGGGGGAAGGTGAGCAGTTCTTC. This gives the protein CASSLDPLGEGEQFF. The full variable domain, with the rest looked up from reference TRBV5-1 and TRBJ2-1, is KAGVTQTPRYLIKTRGQQVTLSCSPISGHRSVSWYQQTPGQGLQFLFEYFSETQRNKGNFPGRFSGRQFSNSRSEMNVSTLELGDSALYLCASSLDPLGEGEQFFGPGTRLTVL.

CDR3 sequence reads: CASSVAPQGTSGRVEQFF. The DNA for the CDR3 is TGTGCCAGCAGCGTAGCTCCCCAGGGGACTAGCGGGAGGGTTGAGCAGTTCTTC. The chain has TRBV9 and TRBJ2-1; 16 nucleotides match TRBD2. Germline CDR1 SGDLS, CDR2 YYNGEE. This CDR3 comprises 18 residues. The V and J ends lost 0 bases and 9 bases, in that order; junction bases with no gene match: 9.

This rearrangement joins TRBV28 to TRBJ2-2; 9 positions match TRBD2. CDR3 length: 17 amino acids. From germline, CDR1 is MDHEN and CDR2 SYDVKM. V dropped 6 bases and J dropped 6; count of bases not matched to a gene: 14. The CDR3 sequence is CASSPSVAAGGSGELFF. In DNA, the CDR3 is TGTGCCAGCAGCCCTTCCGTAGCAGCGGGGGGATCCGGGGAGCTGTTTTTT. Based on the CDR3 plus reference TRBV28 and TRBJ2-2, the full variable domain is DVKVTQSSRYLVKRTGEKVFLECVQDMDHENMFWYRQDPGLGLRLIYFSYDVKMKEKGDIPEGYSVSREKKERFSLILESASTNQTSMYLCASSPSVAAGGSGELFFGEGSRLTVL.

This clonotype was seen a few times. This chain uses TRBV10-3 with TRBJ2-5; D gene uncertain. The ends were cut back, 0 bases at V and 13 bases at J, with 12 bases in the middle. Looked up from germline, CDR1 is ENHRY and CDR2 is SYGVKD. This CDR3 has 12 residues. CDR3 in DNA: TGTGCCATCAGTGAGTCGATGAGGCCCACGTACTTC. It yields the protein CAISESMRPTYF.

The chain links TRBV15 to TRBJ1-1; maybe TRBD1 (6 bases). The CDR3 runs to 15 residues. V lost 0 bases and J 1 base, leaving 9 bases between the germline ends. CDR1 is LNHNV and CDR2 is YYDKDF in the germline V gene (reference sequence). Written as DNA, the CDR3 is TGTGCCACCAGCAGAGACGGGGGGGCGAACACTGAAGCTTTCTTT. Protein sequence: CATSRDGGANTEAFF.

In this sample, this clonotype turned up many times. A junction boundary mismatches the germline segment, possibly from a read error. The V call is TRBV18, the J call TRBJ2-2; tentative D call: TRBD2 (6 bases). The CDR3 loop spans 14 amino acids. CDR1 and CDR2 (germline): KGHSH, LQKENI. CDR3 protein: CASSPRGNTGELFF. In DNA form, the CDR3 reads TGCGCCAGCAGCCCGCGGGGGAACACCGGGGAGCTGTTTTTT.

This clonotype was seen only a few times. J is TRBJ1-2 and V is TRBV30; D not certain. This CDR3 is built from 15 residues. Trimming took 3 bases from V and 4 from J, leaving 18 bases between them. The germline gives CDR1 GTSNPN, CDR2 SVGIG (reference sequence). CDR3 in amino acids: CAWRRTHTAPYGYTF. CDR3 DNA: TGTGCCTGGAGACGAACTCATACAGCGCCCTATGGCTACACCTTC.

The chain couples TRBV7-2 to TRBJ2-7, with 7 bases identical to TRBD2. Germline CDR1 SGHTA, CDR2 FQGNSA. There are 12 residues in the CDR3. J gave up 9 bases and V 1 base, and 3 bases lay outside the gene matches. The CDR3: CASSLGEGRQYF. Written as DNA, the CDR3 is TGTGCCAGCAGCTTAGGGGAGGGCAGGCAGTACTTC.

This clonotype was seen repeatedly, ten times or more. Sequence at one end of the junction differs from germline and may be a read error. The CDR3 DNA sequence: TGTGCCAGCTCGGGACAGGGGGCAGATACGCAGTATTTT. Its translation: CASSGQGADTQYF. The chain couples TRBV5-1 to TRBJ2-3; 11 bases line up with TRBD1. CDR1 is SGHRS, CDR2 YFSETQ, per germline. CDR3 length equals 13 residues.

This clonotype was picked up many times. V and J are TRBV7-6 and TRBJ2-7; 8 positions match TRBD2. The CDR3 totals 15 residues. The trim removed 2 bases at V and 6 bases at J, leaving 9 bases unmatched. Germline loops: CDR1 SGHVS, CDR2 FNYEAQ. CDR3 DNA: TGTGCCAGCAGCTTATTGTCGGGAGGGCCTAGCGAGCAGTACTTC. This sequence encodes CASSLLSGGPSEQYF.

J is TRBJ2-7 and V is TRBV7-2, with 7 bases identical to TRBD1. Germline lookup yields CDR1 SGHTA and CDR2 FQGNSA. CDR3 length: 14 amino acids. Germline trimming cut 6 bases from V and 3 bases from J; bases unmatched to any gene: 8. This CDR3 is CASSRTGGLYEQYF. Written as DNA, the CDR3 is TGTGCCAGCAGTCGGACAGGAGGTCTCTACGAGCAGTACTTC.

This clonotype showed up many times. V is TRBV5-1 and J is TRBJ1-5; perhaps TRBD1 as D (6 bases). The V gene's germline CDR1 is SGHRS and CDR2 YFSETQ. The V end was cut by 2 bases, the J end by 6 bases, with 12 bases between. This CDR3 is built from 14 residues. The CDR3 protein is CASSFTGSGQPQHF. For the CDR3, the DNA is TGCGCCAGCAGCTTCACAGGGAGCGGTCAGCCCCAGCATTTT. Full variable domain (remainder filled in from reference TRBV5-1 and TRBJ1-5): KAGVTQTPRYLIKTRGQQVTLSCSPISGHRSVSWYQQTPGQGLQFLFEYFSETQRNKGNFPGRFSGRQFSNSRSEMNVSTLELGDSALYLCASSFTGSGQPQHFGDGTRLSIL.